Listed below are T cell receptor beta chains from one sample, sequenced in a study of spatial heterogeneity in lung cancer. TCRdb used MiXCR to reprocess the 5' RACE reads, holding one entry per CDR3 protein. The top ten clones hold around 21% of a sample with some 100,000 distinct CDR3 sequences, 4.4% of them seen once. Sequencing used lung tumor tissue, obtained at surgery. Receptors originate from a male donor with early-stage non-small cell lung cancer. CDR3s include the opening cysteine and the closing phenylalanine or tryptophan. Fields, in order: V gene, D gene, clone size, J gene, CDR3 protein, CDR3 DNA. D genes are given only for firm matches. Size is stated as once, few, many or a size class.

TRBV10-1	TRBD1	many	TRBJ1-2	CASSSGTASRGYTF	TGCGCCAGCAGCTCCGGGACAGCCTCCCGCGGCTACACCTTC
TRBV10-3	TRBD2	many	TRBJ2-7	CAISESPGLAGEQYF	TGTGCCATCAGTGAGTCGCCGGGACTAGCGGGGGAGCAGTACTTC
TRBV4-1	-	many	TRBJ2-2	CASSQEPGVVGELFF	TGCGCCAGCAGCCAAGAACCAGGAGTCGTCGGGGAGCTGTTTTTT
TRBV20-1	-	many	TRBJ1-2	CSALKGGDYGYTF	TGCAGTGCTCTTAAAGGGGGAGACTATGGCTACACCTTC
TRBV27	TRBD2	few	TRBJ2-1	CASSSLAGGLPNEQFF	TGTGCCAGCAGTTCCCTAGCGGGAGGGCTCCCTAATGAGCAGTTCTTC
TRBV3-1	-	many	TRBJ2-7	CASSQDLTSYEQYF	TGTGCCAGCAGCCAAGATCTAACCTCCTACGAGCAGTACTTC
TRBV4-2	TRBD2	many	TRBJ2-3	CASSRGGAGRTDTQYF	TGTGCCAGCAGCCGCGGGGGGGCAGGAAGGACAGATACGCAGTATTTT
TRBV18	TRBD2	many	TRBJ2-5	CASSPLREYPQETQYF	TGTGCCAGCTCACCACTGCGGGAGTATCCCCAAGAGACCCAGTACTTC
TRBV12-3/TRBV12-4	-	few	TRBJ1-5	CASSWGFNQPQHF	TGTGCCAGCAGTTGGGGTTTCAATCAGCCCCAGCATTTT
TRBV7-2	-	many	TRBJ1-5	CASSLVLGQPQHF	TGTGCCAGCAGCTTAGTGCTTGGTCAGCCCCAGCATTTT